There are many counts of the clone carrying this TCR beta chain. The TCR beta CDR3 regions underwent amplification from RNA transcripts. The library came from an HTBI-primed first-round RT-PCR and a second-round multiplex PCR. One entry per CDR3 protein, called by TCRdb with MiXCR from the multiplex PCR reads. The table has hundreds of thousands of distinct CDR3 sequences, under 25% seen once. This sample stems from a study of Graves' ophthalmopathy and Graves' hyperthyroidism. Study-level information: Untreated patients at initial diagnosis provided peripheral blood.

The V and J ends lost 0 bases and 3 bases respectively, with 12 bases between them. CDR3 size: 15 residues. From germline, CDR1 is SGHRS and CDR2 YFSETQ. The clonotype comes from a woman aged 18-29 years with stable Graves' hyperthyroidism. The sequencing input was peripheral blood. The V gene is TRBV5-1, the J gene TRBJ1-1; no clear D gene. The CDR3 DNA follows: TGCGCCAGCAGCTTGGGGCTCCCTGGGCACACTGAAGCTTTCTTT. Protein: CASSLGLPGHTEAFF.